These T cell receptor beta chains were read from a single sample in a study of shared clonotypes between healthy human individuals. Sequenced by immunoSEQ multiplex PCR; TCRdb stores in-frame clones only, minus some. The table has roughly 810,000 clones, 96% seen once. Sequencing was performed on naive CD8+ T cells sorted from blood. Receptors were obtained from a young man in good health. Both conserved end residues are part of each CDR3. Rows give clone size only sometimes, using once, few, many, or a class for an expanded clone.

size	V	J	CDR3
NA	TRBV28	TRBJ2-5	CASSSPLEGLAGDLLETQYF
NA	TRBV6-1	TRBJ2-7	CASSETTGLAGDSSYEQYF
NA	TRBV5-1	TRBJ2-5	CASSLYEALGIQETQYF
NA	TRBV25-1	TRBJ2-2	CASKSSAQNTGELFF
NA	TRBV7-9	TRBJ2-3	CASSLATTSTRTDTQYF
NA	TRBV19	TRBJ2-1	CASSTWTASYNEQFF
NA	TRBV27	TRBJ2-2	CASSWDRGLTGELFF
few	TRBV7-6	TRBJ2-7	CASSLADRKTSGNYEQYF
NA	TRBV7-3	TRBJ2-5	CASSLAGLAMETQYF
NA	TRBV19	TRBJ2-1	CASRIGQELNEQFF
NA	TRBV7-8	TRBJ2-7	CASSLEASREFYEQYF
NA	TRBV6-1	TRBJ2-4	CASSGTRGLAKNIQYF
NA	TRBV12-1	TRBJ2-3	CASRTAYF
NA	TRBV9	TRBJ2-1	CASSTTGFDEQFF
NA	TRBV6-4	TRBJ1-4	CASSLRGQRVEKLFF
NA	TRBV5-6	TRBJ1-1	CASSQIGLSTEAFF
NA	TRBV9	TRBJ2-1	CASSVGPHSGRFSYNEQFF
NA	TRBV9	TRBJ2-7	CASSVGQSPETYEQYF
NA	TRBV7-6	TRBJ2-2	CASSLVGGSTGELFF
NA	TRBV6-6	TRBJ2-2	CASSYSKEGSGELFF
NA	TRBV28	TRBJ1-2	CASRTAGGEGQVYGYTF
NA	TRBV10-1	TRBJ2-5	CASSVRAEPQETQYF
NA	TRBV6-1	TRBJ1-1	CASSERTGGWTEAFF
NA	TRBV21-1	TRBJ1-1	CASSTITGMNTEAFF
NA	TRBV4-2	TRBJ2-7	CASSQIGRTSVPYEQYF
NA	TRBV4-1	TRBJ2-3	CASSQRLTLSTDTQYF
once	TRBV2	TRBJ1-5	CASSPGGGDNQPQHF
NA	TRBV14	TRBJ1-1	CASSQHWGSGAFF
NA	TRBV11-3	TRBJ2-7	CASTKDTYEQYF
NA	TRBV4-3	TRBJ2-1	CASSQEERSPYNEQFF
NA	TRBV7-2	TRBJ1-2	CASSFAGSSIDGYTF
NA	TRBV7-9	TRBJ2-7	CASSLFQGPTYEQYF
once	TRBV7-9	TRBJ1-3	CASSLVEGRGNTIYF
NA	TRBV5-4	TRBJ2-7	CASSPSYEQYF
NA	TRBV28	TRBJ2-7	CASSFFASGIEQYF
NA	TRBV13	TRBJ2-7	CASSLGGEQYF
NA	TRBV28	TRBJ2-5	CASSFFDSQETQYF
NA	TRBV5-5	TRBJ2-1	CASSSPGQGWNEQFF
NA	TRBV11-2	TRBJ2-7	CASSWGRVYEQYF
NA	TRBV4-1	TRBJ1-1	CASSQVGQGSGTEAFF
NA	TRBV9	TRBJ2-7	CASSSTGYEQYF
NA	TRBV7-9	TRBJ1-2	CASSLTGDYFGYGYTF
NA	TRBV7-8	TRBJ1-2	CASSEVGQTLNYGYTF
NA	TRBV7-9	TRBJ1-5	CASSLGLQPQHF
NA	TRBV30	TRBJ2-6	CAWSVNERSGANVLTF
NA	TRBV7-9	TRBJ2-2	CASSSHRGNTGELFF
once	TRBV19	TRBJ1-5	CASSQGGNQPQHF
NA	TRBV11-2	TRBJ2-7	CASTTQGSNYEQYF
once	TRBV7-9	TRBJ2-3	CASSTEGGPATNTQYF
NA	TRBV27	TRBJ2-1	CASSLFGLAGVQFF
NA	TRBV2	TRBJ2-2	CASSERRLAGTGGELFF
NA	TRBV19	TRBJ2-2	CASRRTGTGELFF